This T cell receptor beta chain was sequenced during a study of blood T cell repertoires in COVID-19. The table came from immunoSEQ multiplex PCR; TCRdb's copy has only in-frame clones and leaves some out. The table includes approximately 51,000 clones, approximately 86% detected once. The sample consisted of peripheral blood. The sequence came from a middle-aged man with active COVID-19.

This CDR3 is CASSRRTLYNEQFF. CDR3 sequence (DNA): TGTGCCAGCAGTCGGAGAACTCTATACAATGAGCAGTTCTTC. V and J are TRBV28 and TRBJ2-1, with D unresolved. Trimming pared 5 bases from V and 4 bases from J, leaving 12 bases between. The CDR3 is 14 amino acids. Per germline, CDR1 MDHEN and CDR2 SYDVKM. The full variable domain, completed using reference TRBV28 and TRBJ2-1, is DVKVTQSSRYLVKRTGEKVFLECVQDMDHENMFWYRQDPGLGLRLIYFSYDVKMKEKGDIPEGYSVSREKKERFSLILESASTNQTSMYLCASSRRTLYNEQFFGPGTRLTVL.